This TCR beta chain stems from a study of T cell responses to AZD1222 COVID-19 vaccine. This table comes from immunoSEQ multiplex PCR, and its TCRdb copy is limited to in-frame clones, with some not included. The sample comprises 90,000 to 130,000 clones, around 81% of which are singletons, and 4% to 5% rests with the top ten. Concerning this clone: Antigen specificity is unknown.

Findings and caveats of the study: The study sampled repertoires only after the peak T cell response. Clonal diversity was possibly underestimated; the donors were predominantly white British and more often female. Nearly half of spike-specific TCRs reportedly target variant regions that are unmutated in the B.1.351 and B.1.1.7 variants.

The CDR3 runs to 14 residues. V was shortened by 6 bases and J by 5 bases, with 17 bases between the two germline ends. The germline V gene has CDR1 SGHRS and CDR2 YFSETQ. This TCR was recovered from an adult in good health. The chain is built from TRBV5-1 and TRBJ2-5; D is perhaps TRBD1 (5 bases). The starting material was peripheral blood, obtained on day 0 of AZD1222 vaccination. The CDR3 spells CASKVRGFVETQYF. For the CDR3, the DNA is TGCGCCAGCAAGGTTAGGGGTTTCGTGGAGACCCAGTACTTC. Full variable domain (remainder filled in from reference TRBV5-1 and TRBJ2-5): KAGVTQTPRYLIKTRGQQVTLSCSPISGHRSVSWYQQTPGQGLQFLFEYFSETQRNKGNFPGRFSGRQFSNSRSEMNVSTLELGDSALYLCASKVRGFVETQYFGPGTRLLVL.